This T cell receptor (beta chain) was recorded in a study of T-cell reconstitution after alpha-beta-depleted transplantation in children (dated by TCRdb to 2016 to 2017). Context from the whole study: T-cell immune reconstitution after TCRalphabeta/CD19-depleted allogeneic hematopoietic cell transplantation in children was quantitatively tracked in the study by means of TCR repertoire profiling.

General findings and caveats noted by the study authors: In some patients, high TCRbeta diversity at day 60 was attributed to recipient T cells and intrathymic progenitors that had survived conditioning. The apparently early recovery of alphabetaT-cell counts about two months after transplant reportedly depended on only several hundred rapidly expanded clones that came from non-depleted graft cells. Hyperexpanded clone frequencies declined over subsequent months; after one year, T-cell counts and TCRbeta diversity were mostly attributed to newly produced T cells.

The receptor library was made with PCR. Instrument on record: Illumina HiSeq 2500. Molecular barcoding was employed in the preparation of TCR libraries, with unique molecular identifiers being used to normalize TCRbeta repertoire quantification. The public reads were run again by TCRdb, first through fastp at Q25 and then through MiXCR, and only productive beta chains were kept. Rows are unified per CDR3 protein, each entry keeping the most common DNA and genes. For this sample there are about 420,000 distinct CDR3 sequences; about 16% appear just once. The ten top clones hold approximately 29% of the sample. Note on this clonotype: Its antigen is still unknown. No base quality information exists; no much larger clone differs at one position.

The treatment or condition label corresponds to: allogeneic hematopoietic cell transplantation with graft depleted of TCRalphabeta T cells and CD19 B cells. The transplant recipients were children given TCRalphabeta/CD19-depleted allogeneic hematopoietic cell grafts. The CDR3 spans 15 residues, from the cysteine through the phenylalanine. The read is trimmed to its CDR3 DNA, 45 bases read in frame from base 1. The germline V gene encodes CDR1 SEHNR and CDR2 FQNEAQ (reference sequence). Deletion took 1 base off V and 4 bases off J, with a span of 13 bases between the germline ends. The sequence links TRBV7-9 to TRBJ1-1; the D gene lacks a confident call. The TCR was taken from a boy in the first two years of life who had a stem cell transplant for Wiskott-Aldrich syndrome, so the T cells may come from the graft donor. Sequencing used PBMCs, mostly from graft donor cells, obtained 360 days after TCRalphabeta/CD19-depleted stem cell transplant. The CDR3 in this case is CASSLVGGWGTEAFF. Here is the DNA: TGTGCCAGCAGCTTAGTTGGTGGTTGGGGCACTGAAGCTTTCTTT.